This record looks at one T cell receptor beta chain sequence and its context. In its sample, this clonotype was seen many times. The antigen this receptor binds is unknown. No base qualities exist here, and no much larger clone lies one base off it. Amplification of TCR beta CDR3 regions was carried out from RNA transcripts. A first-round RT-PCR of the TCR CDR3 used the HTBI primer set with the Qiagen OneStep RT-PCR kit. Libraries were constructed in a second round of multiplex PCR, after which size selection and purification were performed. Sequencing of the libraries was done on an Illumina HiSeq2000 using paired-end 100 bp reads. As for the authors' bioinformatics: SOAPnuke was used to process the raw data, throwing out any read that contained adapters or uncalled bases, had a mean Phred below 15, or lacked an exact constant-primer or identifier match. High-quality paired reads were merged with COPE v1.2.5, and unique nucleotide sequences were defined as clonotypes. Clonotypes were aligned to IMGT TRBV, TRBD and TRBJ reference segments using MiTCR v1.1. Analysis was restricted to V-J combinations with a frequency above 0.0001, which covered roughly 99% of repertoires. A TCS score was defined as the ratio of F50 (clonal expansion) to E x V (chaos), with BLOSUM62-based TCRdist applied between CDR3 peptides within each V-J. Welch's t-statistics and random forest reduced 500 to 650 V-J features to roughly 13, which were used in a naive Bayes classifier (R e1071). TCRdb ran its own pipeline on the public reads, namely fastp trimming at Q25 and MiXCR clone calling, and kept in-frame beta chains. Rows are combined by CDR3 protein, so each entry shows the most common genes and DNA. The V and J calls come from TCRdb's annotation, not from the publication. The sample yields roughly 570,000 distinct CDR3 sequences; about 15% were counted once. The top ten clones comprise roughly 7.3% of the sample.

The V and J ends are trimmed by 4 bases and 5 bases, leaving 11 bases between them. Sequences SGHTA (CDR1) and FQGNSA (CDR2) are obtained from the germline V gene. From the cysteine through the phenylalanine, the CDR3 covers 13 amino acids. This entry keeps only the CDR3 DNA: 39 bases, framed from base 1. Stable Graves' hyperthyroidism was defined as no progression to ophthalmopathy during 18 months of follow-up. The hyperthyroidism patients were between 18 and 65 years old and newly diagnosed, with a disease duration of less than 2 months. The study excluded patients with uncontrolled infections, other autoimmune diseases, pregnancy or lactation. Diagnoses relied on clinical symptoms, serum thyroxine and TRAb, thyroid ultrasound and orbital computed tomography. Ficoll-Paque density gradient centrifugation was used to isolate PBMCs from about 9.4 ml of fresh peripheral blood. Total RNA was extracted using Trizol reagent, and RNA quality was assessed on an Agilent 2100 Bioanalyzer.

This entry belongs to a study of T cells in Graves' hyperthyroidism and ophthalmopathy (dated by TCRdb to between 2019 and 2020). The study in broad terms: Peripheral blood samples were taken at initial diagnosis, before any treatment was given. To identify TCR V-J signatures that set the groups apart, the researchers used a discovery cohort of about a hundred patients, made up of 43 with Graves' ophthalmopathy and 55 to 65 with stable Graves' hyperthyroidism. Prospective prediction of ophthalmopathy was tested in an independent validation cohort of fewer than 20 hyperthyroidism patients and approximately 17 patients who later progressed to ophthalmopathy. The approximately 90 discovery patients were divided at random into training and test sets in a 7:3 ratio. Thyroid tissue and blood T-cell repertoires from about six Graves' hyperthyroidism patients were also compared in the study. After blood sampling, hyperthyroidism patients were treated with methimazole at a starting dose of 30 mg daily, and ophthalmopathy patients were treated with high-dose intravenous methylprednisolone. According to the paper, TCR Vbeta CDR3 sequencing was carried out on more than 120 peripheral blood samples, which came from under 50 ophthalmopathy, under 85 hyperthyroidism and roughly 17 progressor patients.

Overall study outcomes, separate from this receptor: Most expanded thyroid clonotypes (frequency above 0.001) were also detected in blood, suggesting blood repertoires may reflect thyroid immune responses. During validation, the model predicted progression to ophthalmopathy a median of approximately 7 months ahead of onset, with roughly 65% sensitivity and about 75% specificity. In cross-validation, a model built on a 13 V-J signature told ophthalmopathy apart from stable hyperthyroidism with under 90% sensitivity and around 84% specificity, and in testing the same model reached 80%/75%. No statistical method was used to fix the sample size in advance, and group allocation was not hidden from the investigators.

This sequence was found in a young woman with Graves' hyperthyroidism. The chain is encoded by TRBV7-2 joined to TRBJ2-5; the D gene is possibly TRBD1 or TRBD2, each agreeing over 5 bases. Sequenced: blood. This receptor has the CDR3 CASSSRWGETQYF. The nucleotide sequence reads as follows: TGTGCCAGCAGCTCCCGCTGGGGGGAGACCCAGTACTTC.